Listed here are 15 T cell receptor beta chains from one sample, sequenced in a study of cytomegalovirus exposure and HLA in healthy donors. 60 Vbeta and 13 Jbeta primers were used in PCR. Repertoires were generated with immunoSEQ multiplex PCR, while TCRdb's copy carries only in-frame clones and drops some. The table lists 100,000 to 150,000 clones. Specimen: PBMCs. These receptor sequences come from a man aged 18 to 35 in good health and CMV-seronegative.

The rearrangement joins TRBV5-1 to TRBJ1-1, with 9 bases matching TRBD1. This CDR3 is built from 15 residues. The V gene end was trimmed by 6 bases and the J gene end by 0 bases; junction bases not matched to a gene: 6. CDR1 and CDR2 (germline): SGHRS, YFSETQ. DNA for the CDR3: TGCGCCAGCATCCCCGGACAGGGGATGAACACTGAAGCTTTCTTT. It encodes CASIPGQGMNTEAFF.

The chain is built from TRBV28 and TRBJ1-1; no clear D. The CDR3 has 14 residues. The V end was cut by 7 bases, the J end by 0 bases, with 12 bases between. CDR1 and CDR2 from the germline V gene are MDHEN and SYDVKM. CDR3 sequence (DNA): TGTGCCAGCACTAAAAGAGCCTTGAACACTGAAGCTTTCTTT. Its translation: CASTKRALNTEAFF. The whole variable domain, remainder taken from reference TRBV28 and TRBJ1-1, is DVKVTQSSRYLVKRTGEKVFLECVQDMDHENMFWYRQDPGLGLRLIYFSYDVKMKEKGDIPEGYSVSREKKERFSLILESASTNQTSMYLCASTKRALNTEAFFGQGTRLTVV.

This chain uses TRBV19 with TRBJ1-2; D gene uncertain. The CDR3 spans 12 residues. Germline lookup yields CDR1 LNHDA and CDR2 SQIVND (reference sequence). Trimming removed 7 bases at V and 2 bases at J, with 8 bases between. CDR3 DNA: TGTGCCAGTAAAGGGAGAAACTATGGCTACACCTTC. This translates into CASKGRNYGYTF.

The V call is TRBV18, the J call TRBJ2-2, with a tentative D call TRBD1 (5 bases). The germline V gene has CDR1 KGHSH and CDR2 LQKENI. The CDR3 is made up of 17 amino acids. V dropped 2 bases and J dropped 0 bases, with 13 bases sitting between them. The CDR3 region has the DNA TGTGCCAGCTCACCAAAGGCCCAGGGTACGAACACCGGGGAGCTGTTTTTT. Protein sequence: CASSPKAQGTNTGELFF.

The V gene is TRBV5-1, the J gene TRBJ2-5, with 10 bases aligning to TRBD1. CDR1 and CDR2 from the germline V gene are SGHRS and YFSETQ. V lost 0 bases to trimming and J lost 3 bases; unmatched junction nucleotides: 2. The CDR3 is 15 amino acids. CDR3 DNA sequence: TGCGCCAGCAGCTTGGCCGGGACAGGGGAAGAGACCCAGTACTTC. The encoded protein is CASSLAGTGEETQYF.

The chain links TRBV11-2 to TRBJ2-1; 7 nucleotides match TRBD1. J lost 5 bases, V lost 5 bases, and 6 bases had no gene match. The germline CDR1 and CDR2 sequences are SGHAT and FQNNGV. The CDR3 runs 14 residues. Here the CDR3 reads CASSLNRGDNEQFF. CDR3 DNA: TGTGCCAGCAGCCTAAACAGGGGTGACAATGAGCAGTTCTTC. Looking up the rest from reference TRBV11-2 and TRBJ2-1 gives the full variable domain: EAGVAQSPRYKIIEKRQSVAFWCNPISGHATLYWYQQILGQGPKLLIQFQNNGVVDDSQLPKDRFSAERLKGVDSTLKIQPAKLEDSAVYLCASSLNRGDNEQFFGPGTRLTVL.

The chain recombines TRBV7-2 with TRBJ2-3, with D possibly matching TRBD2 (5 bases). Germline lookup yields CDR1 SGHTA and CDR2 FQGNSA. The CDR3 contains 15 residues. V was cut by 1 base and J by 6 bases, with 14 bases left in between. CDR3 bases: TGTGCCAGCAGCTTAGATAGCGCCTCCTTGGATACGCAGTATTTT. Its translation is CASSLDSASLDTQYF. The full variable domain, with the rest looked up from reference TRBV7-2 and TRBJ2-3, is GAGVSQSPSNKVTEKGKDVELRCDPISGHTALYWYRQSLGQGLEFLIYFQGNSAPDKSGLPSDRFSAERTGGSVSTLTIQRTQQEDSAVYLCASSLDSASLDTQYFGPGTRLTVL.

The chain is built from TRBV29-1 and TRBJ2-2, with D uncertain. The CDR3 is 15 residues long. Trimming removed 8 bases at V and 4 bases at J, with 20 bases between. Per the germline V gene, CDR1 is SQVTM and CDR2 is ANQGSEA. CDR3 amino acids: CSLPTPGAFTGELFF. In nucleotides, the CDR3 is TGCAGCCTTCCCACGCCAGGCGCTTTCACCGGGGAGCTGTTTTTT.

This rearrangement joins TRBV14 to TRBJ1-1; TRBD1 agrees at 8 bases. The germline V gene has CDR1 SGHDN and CDR2 FVKESK. The CDR3 has 16 amino acids. V shed 0 bases, J shed 1 base, and the junction held 4 bases outside the gene matches. CDR3 DNA: TGTGCCAGCAGCCAAGATCTGGACAGGGCGAACACTGAAGCTTTCTTT. It yields the protein CASSQDLDRANTEAFF.

The rearrangement joins TRBV9 to TRBJ1-1; no firm D call. The CDR3 sequence is 16 residues long. The germline V gene encodes CDR1 SGDLS and CDR2 YYNGEE. Trimming cost V 2 bases and J 1 base, with 15 bases left between them. CDR3 sequence: CASSVDAGPANTEAFF. For the CDR3, the DNA is TGTGCCAGCAGCGTCGATGCTGGCCCCGCGAACACTGAAGCTTTCTTT.

This CDR3 is CAHSGNYGYTF. The DNA of the CDR3 is TGTGCCCACTCCGGGAACTATGGCTACACCTTC. The V gene is TRBV28, the J gene TRBJ1-2; D gene uncertain. CDR1 is MDHEN, CDR2 SYDVKM, per germline. The CDR3 contains 11 residues. The V gene lost 11 bases and the J gene lost 2 bases, with 9 bases spanning the gap.

This chain joins TRBV30 and TRBJ1-1; no clear D gene. Per germline, CDR1 GTSNPN and CDR2 SVGIG (reference sequence). The CDR3 has 12 residues. Trimming took 3 bases from V and 1 from J, leaving 6 bases between them. The CDR3 DNA reads TGTGCCTGGAGAGGGAGGAACACTGAAGCTTTCTTT. It specifies CAWRGRNTEAFF.

This chain links TRBV10-3 with TRBJ2-7; 8 bases align to TRBD1. The trim removed 0 bases at V and 6 bases at J, leaving 10 bases unmatched. The germline V gene has CDR1 ENHRY and CDR2 SYGVKD. CDR3 length: 16 amino acids. The CDR3 DNA reads as TGTGCCATCAGTGAGTCGCCGGGACAGGCCTTCGCCGAGCAGTACTTC. It yields the protein CAISESPGQAFAEQYF.

This chain links TRBV6-1 with TRBJ2-4, with a tentative D call TRBD1 (6 bases). Looked up from germline, CDR1 is MNHNS and CDR2 is SASEGT. This CDR3 is 16 amino acids long. V lost 1 base and J 4 bases, leaving 14 bases between the germline ends. DNA of the CDR3: TGTGCCAGCAGTGAAGTTGCAGGGGCGATGAAAAACATTCAGTACTTC. Its translation is CASSEVAGAMKNIQYF.

The chain employs TRBV6-5 and TRBJ1-2; tentatively, D is TRBD1 (5 bases). V was trimmed by 0 bases and J by 2 bases, leaving 10 bases between them. The length of the CDR3 is 15 residues. Germline CDR1 reads MNHEY; CDR2 reads SVGAGI. Written as DNA, the CDR3 is TGTGCCAGCAGTTACTCGGGGGGACCAAACTATGGCTACACCTTC. The encoded protein is CASSYSGGPNYGYTF.